The clone carrying this T cell receptor beta chain was counted a few times. In germline, CDR1 is SGHTA, CDR2 FQGNSA. The CDR3 is 18 residues long. V was clipped by 5 bases and J by 4 bases, with 25 bases between them. These data come from a study of T-cell memory formation after mild COVID-19. From the 5' RACE reads, TCRdb called clonotypes with MiXCR, one entry per CDR3 protein. The sample shows roughly 400,000 distinct CDR3 sequences, about a sixth of them seen only once. This clonotype was obtained from a man aged 18 to 30 who had mild COVID-19 (a few samples of this study predate the infection). Cell type and time point are not known. The material sequenced was PBMCs or a T cell subset sorted from them (not recorded which). This chain links TRBV7-2 with TRBJ2-3; a weak D match, TRBD2 (6 bases). CDR3 DNA: TGTGCCAGCAGCCTAAACTTTTTAACGAGCGGGCGATCAGATACGCAGTATTTT. It yields the protein CASSLNFLTSGRSDTQYF.